What follows are 21 T cell receptor beta chains derived from one specimen sequenced in a study of T cells after yellow fever vaccination. TCRdb reanalysed the 5' RACE reads using MiXCR and keeps one entry per CDR3 protein. The sample lists 250,000 or so distinct CDR3 sequences; 3.6% were seen once. Sequencing used PBMCs, obtained 15 days after the yellow fever booster vaccination. These receptors were obtained from a young man who received the YFV17D yellow fever vaccine.

This clonotype was recorded many times. The chain is built from TRBV7-9 and TRBJ2-2; 7 bases are a match to TRBD1. This CDR3 is built from 16 residues. V dropped 5 bases and J dropped 6; count of bases not matched to a gene: 12. Per germline, CDR1 SEHNR and CDR2 FQNEAQ (reference sequence). The CDR3: CASSKHDRQGAGELFF. The CDR3 bases are TGTGCCAGCAGCAAACACGACCGACAGGGAGCCGGGGAGCTGTTTTTT.

The sample holds many counts of this clonotype. The chain has TRBV4-3 and TRBJ1-3, with D uncertain. CDR3 length: 16 amino acids. V was cut by 0 bases and J by 0 bases, with 9 bases left in between. Germline CDR1 reads LGHNA; CDR2 reads YSLEER. CDR3: CASSQEWQLSGNTIYF. The CDR3 region has the DNA TGCGCCAGCAGCCAAGAGTGGCAGCTCTCTGGAAACACCATATATTTT.

V gene TRBV10-3 combines with J gene TRBJ2-2; tentatively, D is TRBD2 (6 bases). In germline, CDR1 is ENHRY, CDR2 SYGVKD. The CDR3 extends over 15 amino acids. Trimming removed 9 bases from V and 0 bases from J, with 14 bases in between. The CDR3 spells CAISEGHSNTGELFF. The CDR3 DNA is TGTGCCATATCGGAGGGTCACTCGAACACCGGGGAGCTGTTTTTT.

The chain has TRBV29-1 and TRBJ1-5; possibly TRBD1 for D (6 bases). Germline loops: CDR1 SQVTM, CDR2 ANQGSEA. V gave up 3 bases and J gave up 4 bases, with 10 bases separating them. The CDR3 totals 13 residues. This CDR3 reads CSVEAGDNQPQHF. The CDR3 DNA reads TGCAGCGTTGAGGCAGGGGATAATCAGCCCCAGCATTTT.

This clonotype was counted a few times. V and J are TRBV20-1 and TRBJ1-5; D is unclear. The V gene's germline CDR1 is DFQATT and CDR2 SNEGSKA (reference sequence). The CDR3 is 15 residues long. Trimming took off 5 bases at V and 1 base at J, with 15 bases between the two ends. CDR3 residues: CSARVPIGSNQPQHF. CDR3 bases: TGCAGTGCTCGAGTTCCGATAGGGAGCAATCAGCCCCAGCATTTT.

This clonotype was recorded at least ten times. The chain recombines TRBV5-6 with TRBJ1-1, with D tentatively TRBD1 (5 bases). The V end lost 1 base, the J end lost 5 bases, and 12 bases lay between the germline ends. The germline V gene has CDR1 SGHDT and CDR2 YYEEEE. The CDR3 is 14 amino acids. The DNA for the CDR3 is TGTGCCAGCAGCTTGTTTCCAGGGCGTACTGAAGCTTTCTTT. Amino acid sequence: CASSLFPGRTEAFF.

The sample holds many counts of this clonotype. This rearrangement joins TRBV10-3 to TRBJ1-5; possibly TRBD1 for D (5 bases). The V end lost 0 bases, the J end lost 4 bases, and 13 bases lay between the germline ends. The CDR3 is 16 amino acids. Germline lookup yields CDR1 ENHRY and CDR2 SYGVKD. The CDR3 DNA sequence: TGTGCCATCAGTGAGTCGAAGTCTGGGGGTAATCAGCCCCAGCATTTT. Its translation: CAISESKSGGNQPQHF.

At least ten counts were recorded for this clonotype. The CDR3 loop is CASSPEGGGITGELFF. The CDR3 DNA reads TGCGCCAGCAGCCCCGAGGGAGGGGGGATCACCGGGGAGCTGTTTTTT. The chain couples TRBV5-1 to TRBJ2-2, with D perhaps matching TRBD2 (7 bases). The CDR3 extends over 16 amino acids. CDR1 SGHRS and CDR2 YFSETQ come from the germline V gene. V was pared by 4 bases and J by 4 bases, with 17 bases between.

This clonotype was seen a few times. The chain employs TRBV5-6 and TRBJ2-7; 11 bases are a match to TRBD2. The CDR3 length is 14 residues. Per germline, CDR1 SGHDT and CDR2 YYEEEE. V trimming: 4 bases; J trimming: 1 base; junction bases outside the gene matches: 1. The CDR3 coding sequence is TGTGCCAGCAGCGGGACTAGCGGTTCCTACGAGCAGTACGTC. It specifies CASSGTSGSYEQYV.

At least ten counts were recorded for this clonotype. The rearrangement links TRBV7-9 to TRBJ2-7; D gene uncertain. The CDR3 covers 11 residues. Deletions cut 4 bases from V and 6 bases from J, with 7 bases between. Germline-derived CDR1 and CDR2 are SEHNR and FQNEAQ (reference sequence). The CDR3: CASSSLLEQYF. In nucleotides, the CDR3 is TGTGCCAGCAGCTCCCTCCTCGAGCAGTACTTC.

There are many counts of this clonotype. The chain uses TRBV27 and TRBJ2-1, with TRBD2 identical over 7 bases. There are 15 residues in the CDR3. Germline CDR1 reads MNHEY; CDR2 reads SMNVEV (reference sequence). V shed 2 bases, J shed 2 bases, and the junction held 3 bases outside the gene matches. As DNA, the CDR3 is TGTGCCAGCAGTTTACGGGGAGGGACCTACAATGAGCAGTTCTTC. Amino acid sequence: CASSLRGGTYNEQFF.

Many counts were recorded for this clonotype. This chain joins TRBV20-1 and TRBJ2-7, with 9 positions matching TRBD1. After removal of 3 bases from V and 6 bases from J, the junction contained 9 bases not matched to a gene. This CDR3 spans 14 amino acids. Looked up from germline, CDR1 is DFQATT and CDR2 is SNEGSKA (reference sequence). CDR3 sequence reads: CSARDTQGALEQYV. CDR3 sequence (DNA): TGCAGTGCTAGGGATACACAGGGGGCTCTCGAGCAGTACGTC.

This clonotype was detected many times. This rearrangement joins TRBV7-9 to TRBJ1-1; D unclear. CDR1 and CDR2 (germline): SEHNR, FQNEAQ (reference sequence). The CDR3 contains 14 residues. The V end was cut by 10 bases, the J end by 0 bases, with 15 bases between. The CDR3 sequence: CATLLVRMNTEAFF. In nucleotides, the CDR3 is TGTGCCACCTTATTGGTCAGAATGAACACTGAAGCTTTCTTT. The variable domain in full, with the rest retrieved from reference TRBV7-9 and TRBJ1-1, is DTGVSQNPRHKITKRGQNVTFRCDPISEHNRLYWYRQTLGQGPEFLTYFQNEAQLEKSRLLSDRFSAERPKGSFSTLEIQRTEQGDSAMYLCATLLVRMNTEAFFGQGTRLTVV.

For the CDR3, the DNA is TGTGCCAGCAGCGCCGACAGGGGGGCAACTAATGAAAAACTGTTTTTT. As protein: CASSADRGATNEKLFF. The J gene is TRBJ1-4, the V gene TRBV9; 9 positions match TRBD1. V lost 3 bases, J lost 0 bases, and 3 bases stayed unmatched. Per germline, CDR1 SGDLS and CDR2 YYNGEE. The CDR3 totals 16 residues.

With respect to this clonotype: This clone may be a read error of a much larger clone one base away. The chain links TRBV5-6 to TRBJ2-2; the D is unclear. Per germline, CDR1 SGHDT and CDR2 YYEEEE. The CDR3 is made up of 15 amino acids. Trimming left V 1 base short and J 10 bases short, with 17 bases between. CDR3 sequence: CASSLPPLKFVELFF. CDR3 nucleotide sequence: TGTGCCAGCAGCTTGCCCCCTTTGAAGTTCGTGGAGCTGTTTTTT.

At least ten counts were recorded for this clonotype. The chain employs TRBV7-6 and TRBJ2-2; no clear D. Germline V gene lookup returns CDR1 SGHVS and CDR2 FNYEAQ. The length of the CDR3 is 13 residues. V gave up 3 bases and J gave up 3 bases, with 5 bases separating them. The CDR3 spells CASSFRDTGELFF. CDR3 coding DNA: TGTGCCAGCAGCTTTAGGGACACCGGGGAGCTGTTTTTT.

This chain uses TRBV27 with TRBJ2-5; 11 positions match TRBD2. Losses at the gene ends were 4 bases for V and 3 bases for J; bases not matched to a gene: 1. This CDR3 region has 14 residues. CDR1 is MNHEY, CDR2 SMNVEV, per germline (reference sequence). This chain's CDR3 is CASSSLAGEETQYF. For the CDR3, the DNA is TGTGCCAGCAGTTCACTAGCGGGGGAAGAGACCCAGTACTTC.

In this sample, this clonotype turned up many times. The chain combines TRBV6-2 or TRBV6-3 with TRBJ2-1; D is undetermined. Per the germline V gene, CDR1 is MNHEY and CDR2 is SVGEGT. This CDR3 is built from 13 residues. V lost 6 bases to trimming and J lost 7 bases, with 13 bases between them. The chain's CDR3 is CASSFVPSNEQFF. CDR3 in DNA: TGTGCCAGCAGCTTCGTGCCCTCTAATGAGCAGTTCTTC.

This clonotype came up many times. For the CDR3, the DNA is TGTGCCAGCAGTCAAGTACAGGGAGTTGAAGCTTTCTTT. This gives the protein CASSQVQGVEAFF. The chain employs TRBV12-3 or TRBV12-4 and TRBJ1-1; tentative D call: TRBD1 (6 bases). The V gene lost 5 bases and the J gene lost 7 bases, with 14 bases spanning the gap. This CDR3 region has 13 residues.

This clonotype came up many times. This chain uses TRBV10-2 with TRBJ1-4; 9 positions match TRBD1. V lost 5 bases to trimming and J lost 5 bases; unmatched junction nucleotides: 6. CDR1 WSHSY and CDR2 SAAADI come from the germline V gene. The CDR3 runs to 15 residues. The CDR3 DNA follows: TGCGCCAGCAGTACCACCGGGACAGGGAATGAAAAACTGTTTTTT. Translating gives CASSTTGTGNEKLFF.

At least ten counts were recorded for this clonotype. The chain is built from TRBV5-1 and TRBJ1-2; maybe TRBD1 (6 bases). V dropped 1 base and J dropped 5 bases, with 18 bases sitting between them. The CDR3 extends over 16 amino acids. Germline CDR1 and CDR2: SGHRS and YFSETQ. The CDR3 loop is CASSLRQGPLSYGYTF. The CDR3 DNA reads TGCGCCAGCAGCTTGCGCCAGGGGCCGCTCTCTTATGGCTACACCTTC.